Listed below are T cell receptor beta chains from one sample, sequenced in a study of blood T cell repertoires in COVID-19. Assay: immunoSEQ multiplex PCR; the TCRdb copy retains only in-frame clones and omits some. Of around 170,000 clones in the sample, approximately 80% were seen once. The specimen sequenced was peripheral blood. These TCRs come from a woman aged 80 or over with acute or convalescent COVID-19. Both conserved end residues are trimmed from each CDR3. Each record gives: D gene, V gene, clone size, CDR3 protein. D genes are given only for firm matches. For some rows the clone size is stated as once, few or many, or as a class when expanded; others skip it.

d_call: -
v_call: TRBV19
clone_size: -
cdr3_aa: ASRSNSGNEETQY

d_call: TRBD1
v_call: TRBV25-1
clone_size: -
cdr3_aa: ASGRPGTGDEKLF

d_call: TRBD1
v_call: TRBV12-3/TRBV12-4
clone_size: -
cdr3_aa: ASSFRGESF

d_call: TRBD1
v_call: TRBV7-8
clone_size: once
cdr3_aa: ASSPRGSPLH

d_call: TRBD1
v_call: TRBV24-1
clone_size: -
cdr3_aa: ATSDPRTGKETQY

d_call: -
v_call: TRBV5-1
clone_size: -
cdr3_aa: ASSLVGGLGETQY

d_call: -
v_call: TRBV5-6
clone_size: -
cdr3_aa: ASSLVPLLYGYT

d_call: TRBD1
v_call: TRBV27
clone_size: -
cdr3_aa: ASRPQGASGTEAF

d_call: TRBD1
v_call: TRBV6-5
clone_size: -
cdr3_aa: ASSYSDRAGEQY

d_call: -
v_call: TRBV7-2
clone_size: -
cdr3_aa: ASSLYDSPYGYT

d_call: TRBD1
v_call: TRBV27
clone_size: -
cdr3_aa: ASSLGTGSYGYT

d_call: -
v_call: TRBV21-1
clone_size: -
cdr3_aa: ASSCQGILDSPLH

d_call: TRBD2
v_call: TRBV7-3
clone_size: -
cdr3_aa: ASSSEGTSVTSTDTQY

d_call: TRBD1
v_call: TRBV7-2
clone_size: -
cdr3_aa: ASSLATGGQPQH

d_call: TRBD2
v_call: TRBV18
clone_size: -
cdr3_aa: ASSLATSGVNEQF

d_call: TRBD1
v_call: TRBV7-9
clone_size: -
cdr3_aa: ASSLWDREAF

d_call: -
v_call: TRBV28
clone_size: -
cdr3_aa: ASSDRLTYEQY

d_call: -
v_call: TRBV12-3/TRBV12-4
clone_size: -
cdr3_aa: AIGGVSGNTIY

d_call: TRBD1
v_call: TRBV2
clone_size: once
cdr3_aa: ASSEDRGGGYT